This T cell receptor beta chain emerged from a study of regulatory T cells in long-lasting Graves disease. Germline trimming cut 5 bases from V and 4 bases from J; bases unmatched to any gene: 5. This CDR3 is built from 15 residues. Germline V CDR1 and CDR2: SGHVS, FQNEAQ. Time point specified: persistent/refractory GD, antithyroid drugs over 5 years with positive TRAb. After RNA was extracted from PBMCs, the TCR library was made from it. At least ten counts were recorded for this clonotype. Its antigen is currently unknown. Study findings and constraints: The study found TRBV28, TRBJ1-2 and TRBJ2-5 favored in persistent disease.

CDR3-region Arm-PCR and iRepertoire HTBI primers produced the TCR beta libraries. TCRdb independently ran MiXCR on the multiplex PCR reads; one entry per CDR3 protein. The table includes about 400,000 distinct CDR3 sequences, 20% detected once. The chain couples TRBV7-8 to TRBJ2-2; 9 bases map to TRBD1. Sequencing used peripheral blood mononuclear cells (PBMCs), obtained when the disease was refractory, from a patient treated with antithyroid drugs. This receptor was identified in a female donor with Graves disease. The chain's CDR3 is CASSKGQGSTGELFF. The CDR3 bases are TGTGCCAGCAGCAAGGGACAGGGATCCACCGGGGAGCTGTTTTTT.